This T cell receptor (beta chain) was identified in a study of cytomegalovirus exposure and HLA in healthy donors. About the research overall: A later analysis reported the approximately 120 validation repertoires used the same platform as the 666 first-cohort repertoires.

The CDR3 runs 13 residues. Germline CDR1 SGHTA, CDR2 FQGNSA. Trimming shortened V by 5 bases and J by 8 bases, and 15 bases separated the two germline ends. Using immunoSEQ multiplex PCR, the repertoire was profiled, and TCRdb retains in-frame clones only, with some absent. This table holds 80,000 to 100,000 clones, roughly 87% found once. This clone was seen a few times. The TCR comes from a man aged 18 to 35 in good health and CMV-seropositive. Sequenced input: PBMCs. The rearrangement uses TRBV7-2 and TRBJ1-2; D may be TRBD1 (6 bases). CDR3 residues: CASSPQNQGGYTF. The CDR3 DNA is TGTGCCAGCAGCCCACAGAATCAGGGGGGCTACACCTTC.